This T cell receptor (beta chain) is from a study of human T cells and chemical hapten exposure. Study in general: There were per-sample TCR yield variations, arising mainly from small pooled library volume differences.

It was the library that attached unique molecular identifiers to individual cDNA molecules. Authors' processing steps: A per-sample median of about 94,000 TCRs was observed, with counts ranging from roughly 23,224 to 700,000. Using its own MiXCR run on the 5' RACE reads, TCRdb lists one record per CDR3 protein. TCRdb's processing, not the authors', yielded these V and J calls. The table records fewer than 150,000 distinct CDR3 sequences, roughly 18% of them present only once. General study results and limits: Sensitizing with DPC caused no change in TCRs above 1 in 1000 frequency.

Note on this clonotype: What it binds is not known.

Total RNA extraction was carried out from unfractionated whole blood. This CDR3 is 12 amino acids long. J was trimmed by 15 bases and V by 5 bases; bases with no gene match: 10. Germline-derived CDR1 and CDR2 are ENHRY and SYGVKD. This sequence originates from a human donor in good health. The V and J genes are TRBV10-3 and TRBJ2-3; 8 bases fit TRBD2. The CDR3 DNA sequence: TGTGCCATCAGTCGGGGGGGGACTAGGGCTTATTTT. Translated, it gives CAISRGGTRAYF.